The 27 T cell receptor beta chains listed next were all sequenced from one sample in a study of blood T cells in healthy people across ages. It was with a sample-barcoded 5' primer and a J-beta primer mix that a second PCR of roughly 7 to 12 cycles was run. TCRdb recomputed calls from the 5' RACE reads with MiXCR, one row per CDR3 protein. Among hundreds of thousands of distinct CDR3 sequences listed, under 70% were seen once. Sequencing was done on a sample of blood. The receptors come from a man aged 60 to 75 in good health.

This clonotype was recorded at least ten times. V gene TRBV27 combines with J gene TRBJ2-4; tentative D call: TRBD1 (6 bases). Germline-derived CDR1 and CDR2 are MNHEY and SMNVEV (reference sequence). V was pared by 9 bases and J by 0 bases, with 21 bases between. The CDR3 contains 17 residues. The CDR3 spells CARTKQGSLRAKNIQYF. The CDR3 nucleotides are TGTGCCAGAACAAAACAGGGATCCCTCCGAGCCAAAAACATTCAGTACTTC.

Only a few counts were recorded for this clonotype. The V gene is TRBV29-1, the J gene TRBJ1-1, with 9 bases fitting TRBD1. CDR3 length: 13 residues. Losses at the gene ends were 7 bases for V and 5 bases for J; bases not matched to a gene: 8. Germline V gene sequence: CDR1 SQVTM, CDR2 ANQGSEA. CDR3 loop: CSAGTGQRTEAFF. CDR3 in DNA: TGCAGCGCCGGGACAGGGCAAAGAACTGAAGCTTTCTTT. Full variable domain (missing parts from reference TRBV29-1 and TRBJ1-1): SAVISQKPSRDICQRGTSLTIQCQVDSQVTMMFWYRQQPGQSLTLIATANQGSEATYESGFVIDKFPISRPNLTFSTLTVSNMSPEDSSIYLCSAGTGQRTEAFFGQGTRLTVV.

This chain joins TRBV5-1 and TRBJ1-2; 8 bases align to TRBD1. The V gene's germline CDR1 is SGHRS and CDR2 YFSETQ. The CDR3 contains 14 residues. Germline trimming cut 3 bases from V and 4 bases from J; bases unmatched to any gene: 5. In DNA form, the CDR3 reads TGCGCCAGCAGCTCGACAGGGGACGGCTATGGCTACACCTTC. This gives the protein CASSSTGDGYGYTF.

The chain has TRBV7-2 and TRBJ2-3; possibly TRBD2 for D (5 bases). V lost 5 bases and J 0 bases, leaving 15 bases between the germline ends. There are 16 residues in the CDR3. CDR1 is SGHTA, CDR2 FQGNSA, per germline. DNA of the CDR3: TGTGCCAGCAGCCTTAACCCGGGGTTCAGCACAGATACGCAGTATTTT. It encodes CASSLNPGFSTDTQYF.

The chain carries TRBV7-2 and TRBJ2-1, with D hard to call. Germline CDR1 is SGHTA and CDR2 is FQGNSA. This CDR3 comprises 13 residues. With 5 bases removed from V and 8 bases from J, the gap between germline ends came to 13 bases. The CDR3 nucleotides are TGTGCCAGCAGCGTCTTAGCTTGGGATGAGCAGTTCTTC. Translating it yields CASSVLAWDEQFF.

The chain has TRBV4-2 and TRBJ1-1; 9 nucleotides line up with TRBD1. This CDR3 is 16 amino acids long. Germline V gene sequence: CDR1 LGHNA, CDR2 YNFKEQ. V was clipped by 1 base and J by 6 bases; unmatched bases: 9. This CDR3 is CASSQVGGQGRAEAFF. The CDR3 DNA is TGTGCCAGCAGCCAAGTGGGGGGACAGGGCCGAGCTGAAGCTTTCTTT.

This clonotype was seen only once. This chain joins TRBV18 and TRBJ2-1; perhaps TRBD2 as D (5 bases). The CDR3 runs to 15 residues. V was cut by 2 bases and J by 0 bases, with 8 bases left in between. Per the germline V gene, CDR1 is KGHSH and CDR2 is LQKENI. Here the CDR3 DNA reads TGTGCCAGCTCACCAGGGGAGAACTCCTACAATGAGCAGTTCTTC. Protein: CASSPGENSYNEQFF.

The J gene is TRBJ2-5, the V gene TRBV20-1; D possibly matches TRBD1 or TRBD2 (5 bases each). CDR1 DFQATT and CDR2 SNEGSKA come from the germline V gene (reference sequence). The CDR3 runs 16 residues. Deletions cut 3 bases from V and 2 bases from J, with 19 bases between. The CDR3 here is CSASGVLGERQETQYF. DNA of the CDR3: TGCAGTGCTAGTGGGGTACTAGGGGAGAGGCAAGAGACCCAGTACTTC.

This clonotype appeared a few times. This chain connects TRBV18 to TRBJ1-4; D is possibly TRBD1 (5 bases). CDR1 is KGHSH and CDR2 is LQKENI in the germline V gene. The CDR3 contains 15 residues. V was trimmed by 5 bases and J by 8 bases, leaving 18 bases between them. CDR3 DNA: TGTGCCAGCTCAGCGAACCAGGGATTAAGCGAAAAACTGTTTTTT. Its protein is CASSANQGLSEKLFF.

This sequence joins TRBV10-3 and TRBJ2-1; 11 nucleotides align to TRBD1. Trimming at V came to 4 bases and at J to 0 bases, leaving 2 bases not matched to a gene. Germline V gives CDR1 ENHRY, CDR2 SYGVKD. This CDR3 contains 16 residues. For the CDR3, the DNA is TGTGCCATCAGTGGGGACAGGGGGAGCTCCTACAATGAGCAGTTCTTC. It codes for CAISGDRGSSYNEQFF.

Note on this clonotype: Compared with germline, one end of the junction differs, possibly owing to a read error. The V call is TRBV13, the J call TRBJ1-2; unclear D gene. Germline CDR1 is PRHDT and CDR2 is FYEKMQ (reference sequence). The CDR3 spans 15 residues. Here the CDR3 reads CASSLGGRTNSGYTF. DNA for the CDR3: TGTGCCAGCAGCTTAGGAGGCAGAACCAACTCTGGCTACACCTTC.

The CDR3 protein is CASSLGTSGNQPQHF. The CDR3 coding sequence is TGCGCCAGCAGCCTCGGGACCTCTGGCAATCAGCCCCAGCATTTT. This chain connects TRBV5-1 to TRBJ1-5; TRBD1 might be the D (5 bases). Between the trimmed V and J ends, which lost 4 bases and 2 bases, there was a span of 13 bases. There are 15 residues in the CDR3. The germline V gene has CDR1 SGHRS and CDR2 YFSETQ.

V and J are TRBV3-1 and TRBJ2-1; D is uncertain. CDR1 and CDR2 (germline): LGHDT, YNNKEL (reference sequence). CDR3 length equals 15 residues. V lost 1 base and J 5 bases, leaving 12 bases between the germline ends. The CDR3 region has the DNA TGTGCCAGCAGCCAAGCCGCCCTGATGGACAATGAGCAGTTCTTC. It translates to CASSQAALMDNEQFF.

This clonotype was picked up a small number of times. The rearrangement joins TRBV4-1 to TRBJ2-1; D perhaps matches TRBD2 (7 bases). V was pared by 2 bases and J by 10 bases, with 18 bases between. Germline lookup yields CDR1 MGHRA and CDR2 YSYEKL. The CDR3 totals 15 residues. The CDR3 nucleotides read TGCGCCAGCAGCCAACCCCGGGGGGCTTGGGGGGAGCAGTTCTTC. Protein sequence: CASSQPRGAWGEQFF.

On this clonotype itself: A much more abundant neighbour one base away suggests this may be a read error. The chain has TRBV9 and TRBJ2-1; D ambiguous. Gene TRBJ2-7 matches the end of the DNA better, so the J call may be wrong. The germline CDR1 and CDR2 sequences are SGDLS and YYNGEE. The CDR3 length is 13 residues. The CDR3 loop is CASSVLSYNEQYF. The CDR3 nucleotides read TGTGCCAGCAGCGTTCTCTCCTACAATGAGCAGTACTTC.

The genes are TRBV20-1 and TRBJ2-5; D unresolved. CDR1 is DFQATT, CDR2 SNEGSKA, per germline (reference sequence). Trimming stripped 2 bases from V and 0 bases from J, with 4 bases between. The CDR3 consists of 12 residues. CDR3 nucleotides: TGCAGTGCTAGACGAGACCAAGAGACCCAGTACTTC. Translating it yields CSARRDQETQYF.

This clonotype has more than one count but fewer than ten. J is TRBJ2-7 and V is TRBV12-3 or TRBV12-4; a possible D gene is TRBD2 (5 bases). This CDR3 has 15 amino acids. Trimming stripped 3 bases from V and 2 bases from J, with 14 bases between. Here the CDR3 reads CASSLGELPTYEQYF. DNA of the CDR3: TGTGCCAGCAGTTTGGGAGAACTTCCAACCTACGAGCAGTACTTC.

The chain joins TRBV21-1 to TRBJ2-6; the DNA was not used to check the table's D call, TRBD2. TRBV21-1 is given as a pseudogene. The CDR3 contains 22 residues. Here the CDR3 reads CASKINPRDSTGDSSGANVLTF. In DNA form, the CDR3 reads TGTGCCAGCAAAATAAATCCCCGTGACTCCACGGGGGACAGCTCTGGGGCCAACGTCCTGACTTTC.

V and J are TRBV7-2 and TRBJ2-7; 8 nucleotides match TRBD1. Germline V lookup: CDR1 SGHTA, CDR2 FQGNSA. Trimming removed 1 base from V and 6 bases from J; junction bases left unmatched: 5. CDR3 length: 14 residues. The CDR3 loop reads CASSLEQGVPEQYF. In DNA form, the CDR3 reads TGTGCCAGCAGCTTAGAACAGGGGGTCCCCGAGCAGTACTTC.

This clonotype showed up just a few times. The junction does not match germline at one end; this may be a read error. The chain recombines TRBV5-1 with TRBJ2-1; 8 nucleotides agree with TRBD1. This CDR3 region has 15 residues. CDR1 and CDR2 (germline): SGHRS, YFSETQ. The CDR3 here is CASSLEDRARNKQFF. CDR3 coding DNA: TGCGCCAGCAGCTTGGAGGACAGGGCCCGCAATAAGCAGTTCTTC.

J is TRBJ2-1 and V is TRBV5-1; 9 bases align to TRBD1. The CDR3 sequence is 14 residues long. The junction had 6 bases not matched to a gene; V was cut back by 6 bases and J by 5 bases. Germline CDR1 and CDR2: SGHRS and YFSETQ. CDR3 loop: CASKGTGLNNEQFF. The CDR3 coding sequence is TGCGCCAGCAAGGGGACAGGGCTTAACAATGAGCAGTTCTTC.

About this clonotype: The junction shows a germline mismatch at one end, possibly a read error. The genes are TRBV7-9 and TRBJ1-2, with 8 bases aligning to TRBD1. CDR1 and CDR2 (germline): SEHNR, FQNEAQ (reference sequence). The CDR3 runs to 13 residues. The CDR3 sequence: CPSSPQGAYGYTF. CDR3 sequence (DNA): TGTCCCAGCAGCCCCCAGGGGGCTTATGGCTACACCTTC.

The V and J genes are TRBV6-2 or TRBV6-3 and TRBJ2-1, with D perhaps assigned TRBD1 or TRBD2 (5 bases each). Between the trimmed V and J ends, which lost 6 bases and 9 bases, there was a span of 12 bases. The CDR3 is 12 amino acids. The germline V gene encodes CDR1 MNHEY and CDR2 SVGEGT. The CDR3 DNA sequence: TGTGCCAGCAGCCGGTGGGACGGTGAGCAGTTCTTC. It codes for CASSRWDGEQFF.

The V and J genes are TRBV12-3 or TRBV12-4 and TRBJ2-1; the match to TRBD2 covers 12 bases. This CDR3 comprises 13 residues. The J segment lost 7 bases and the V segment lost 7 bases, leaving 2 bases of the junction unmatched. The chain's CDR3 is CASKTSGGNEQFF. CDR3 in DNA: TGTGCCAGCAAGACTAGCGGGGGTAATGAGCAGTTCTTC.

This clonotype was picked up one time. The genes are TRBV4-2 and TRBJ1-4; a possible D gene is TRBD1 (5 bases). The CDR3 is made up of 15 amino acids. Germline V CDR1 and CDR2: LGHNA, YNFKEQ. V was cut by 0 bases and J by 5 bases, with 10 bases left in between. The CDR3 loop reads CASSQDGTENEKLFF. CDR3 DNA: TGTGCCAGCAGCCAAGATGGGACGGAAAATGAAAAACTGTTTTTT.

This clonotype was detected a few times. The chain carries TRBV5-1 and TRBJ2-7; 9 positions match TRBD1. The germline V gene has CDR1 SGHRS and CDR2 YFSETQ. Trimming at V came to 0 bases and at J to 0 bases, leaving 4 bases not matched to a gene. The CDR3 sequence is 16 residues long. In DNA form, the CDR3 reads TGCGCCAGCAGCTTGGGGTCGACAGGGGGCTCCTACGAGCAGTACTTC. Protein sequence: CASSLGSTGGSYEQYF.

The CDR3 sequence: CSELTSGSYNEQFF. The DNA for the CDR3 is TGCAGTGAGTTAACTAGCGGGTCCTACAATGAGCAGTTCTTC. V and J are TRBV20-1 and TRBJ2-1; 9 positions match TRBD2. This CDR3 has 14 amino acids. Germline V gives CDR1 DFQATT, CDR2 SNEGSKA (reference sequence). The V segment lost 7 bases and the J segment 1 base; nucleotides outside the gene matches: 5.